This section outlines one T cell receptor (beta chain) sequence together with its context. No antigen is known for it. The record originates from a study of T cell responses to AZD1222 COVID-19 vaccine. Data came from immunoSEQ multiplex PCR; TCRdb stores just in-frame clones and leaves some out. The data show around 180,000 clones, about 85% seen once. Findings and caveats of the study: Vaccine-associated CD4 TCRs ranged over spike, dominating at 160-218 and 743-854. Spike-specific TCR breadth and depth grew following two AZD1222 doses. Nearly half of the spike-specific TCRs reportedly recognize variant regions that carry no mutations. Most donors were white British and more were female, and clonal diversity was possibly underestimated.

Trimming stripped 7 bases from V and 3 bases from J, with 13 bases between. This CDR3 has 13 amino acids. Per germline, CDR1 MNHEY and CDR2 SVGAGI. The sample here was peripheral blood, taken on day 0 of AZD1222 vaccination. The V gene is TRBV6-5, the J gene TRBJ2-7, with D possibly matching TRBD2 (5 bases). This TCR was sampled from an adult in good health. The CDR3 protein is CASNYRGGYEQYF. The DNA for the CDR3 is TGTGCCAGCAACTATAGAGGAGGCTACGAGCAGTACTTC.